The sequence of this T cell receptor beta chain was determined in a study of cytomegalovirus exposure and HLA in healthy donors. General study results and limits: In all likelihood, a cluster of highly shared sequence variants was a sequencing artifact. As immune exposure information, only CMV serostatus was available.

Researchers ran the PCR with 60 Vbeta and 13 Jbeta primers. Per the study methods: Later, an analysis found some 80 million unique TCR beta chains, and about 9.9 million of these were shared. Sequencing was performed with immunoSEQ multiplex PCR; in TCRdb, only in-frame clones are kept and a portion is missing. V, J and clone size reflect that table, while D and trimming were determined from the DNA. The table records 160,000 or so clones, approximately 88% of them present only once. The J segment lost 8 bases and the V segment lost 2 bases, leaving 6 bases of the junction unmatched. The CDR3 runs 15 residues. CDR1 and CDR2 from the germline V gene are MNHNS and SASEGT. Details on this clone: No antigen is known for it.

The sequencing input was PBMCs. The TCR comes from a woman between 18 and 29 years old in good health and CMV-seronegative. V and J are TRBV6-1 and TRBJ2-1; 10 bases are a match to TRBD1. The CDR3 region is CASSERGDRGHEQFF. CDR3 DNA sequence: TGTGCCAGCAGTGAAAGAGGGGACAGGGGCCATGAGCAGTTCTTC.